This note documents a single TCR beta chain sequence. The data originate from a study of response to subunit inactivated influenza vaccine. TCRdb recomputed calls from the RT-PCR reads with MiXCR, one row per CDR3 protein. The sample has more than 500,000 distinct CDR3 sequences; 11% are singletons. The CDR3 contains 13 residues. Germline CDR1 and CDR2: SNHLY and FYNNEI. V was shortened by 10 bases and J by 0 bases, with 12 bases between the two germline ends. These data also formed part of another study, on T cells expressing NK-cell markers. As that study records: As the method of synthesis, 5'RACE template switching with UMIs yielded TCR beta cDNA. Source material for TCR beta repertoires consisted of sorted CD3+CD56+NKG2C+, CD3+CD56+NKG2C- and CD3+CD56-NKG2C+ T cells.

This receptor was identified in a man aged 45-65 years who received an inactivated influenza vaccine. J is TRBJ2-5 and V is TRBV2; possibly TRBD1 for D (5 bases). Sequencing used PBMCs from blood, obtained on the day of vaccination. The CDR3 protein is CATGRTHQETQYF. DNA for the CDR3: TGTGCCACTGGCAGGACACACCAAGAGACCCAGTACTTC.